This T cell receptor beta chain was found in a study of T-cell reconstitution after alpha-beta-depleted transplantation in children. Unique molecular identifiers were built into the TCRbeta library. MiXCR was run by TCRdb on the PCR reads, yielding one entry per CDR3 protein. This table holds 550,000 to 600,000 distinct CDR3 sequences, 23% found once. This sample comprised PBMCs, mostly from graft donor cells, obtained 360 days after TCRalphabeta/CD19-depleted stem cell transplant. The source of this sequence is a boy in the first two years of life who had a stem cell transplant for acute myeloid leukemia, so the T cells may come from the graft donor.

CDR3 amino acids: CAISRGSETQYF. CDR3 nucleotide sequence: TGTGCCATCAGTCGGGGTTCAGAGACCCAGTACTTC. The chain has TRBV10-3 and TRBJ2-5; D perhaps matches TRBD2 (5 bases). The V end was cut by 5 bases, the J end by 4 bases, with 8 bases between. This CDR3 spans 12 amino acids. Germline loops: CDR1 ENHRY, CDR2 SYGVKD.